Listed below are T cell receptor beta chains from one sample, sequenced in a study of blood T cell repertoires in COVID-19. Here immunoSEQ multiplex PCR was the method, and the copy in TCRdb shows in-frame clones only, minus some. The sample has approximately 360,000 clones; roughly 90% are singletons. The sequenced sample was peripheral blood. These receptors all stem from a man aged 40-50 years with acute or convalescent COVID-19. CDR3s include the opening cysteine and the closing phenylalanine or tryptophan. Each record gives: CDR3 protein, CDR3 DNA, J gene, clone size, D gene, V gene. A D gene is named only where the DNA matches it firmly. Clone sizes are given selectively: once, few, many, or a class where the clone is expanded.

CASSSAQGGNNEKLFF,TGCGCCAGCAGCTCCGCGCAGGGGGGAAATAATGAAAAACTGTTTTTT,TRBJ1-4,NA,TRBD1,TRBV5-1
CASSPGNSPLHF,TGTGCCAGCAGCCCAGGGAATTCACCCCTCCACTTT,TRBJ1-6,NA,NA,TRBV9
CASSRRYRGREFKPQHF,TGTGCCAGCAGCCGTCGCTACAGGGGGCGCGAATTCAAGCCCCAGCATTTT,TRBJ1-5,NA,TRBD1,TRBV28
CAISETGQGGPETQYF,TGTGCCATCAGTGAGACCGGACAGGGCGGTCCAGAGACCCAGTACTTC,TRBJ2-5,NA,TRBD1,TRBV10-3
CASSDSNYGYTF,TGCGCCAGCAGTGACAGTAACTATGGCTACACCTTC,TRBJ1-2,once,NA,TRBV10-2
CSVEDPGQGGHGYTF,TGCAGCGTTGAAGATCCGGGACAGGGAGGTCATGGCTACACCTTC,TRBJ1-2,NA,TRBD1,TRBV29-1
CAWSVAISDTQYF,TGTGCCTGGAGTGTAGCCATTTCGGATACGCAGTATTTT,TRBJ2-3,NA,NA,TRBV30
CSASSETGRYEQYF,TGCAGTGCTAGTTCCGAGACAGGGAGGTACGAGCAGTACTTC,TRBJ2-7,NA,NA,TRBV20-1
CASSLIALAGEYEQYF,TGTGCCAGCAGTTTAATCGCCCTAGCGGGAGAATACGAGCAGTACTTC,TRBJ2-7,few,TRBD2,TRBV27
CASSYLAGYGDEQFF,TGTGCCAGCAGCTACCTAGCGGGATATGGGGATGAGCAGTTCTTC,TRBJ2-1,NA,TRBD2,TRBV9
CSVEVTALNTEAFF,TGCAGCGTAGAAGTGACAGCCCTGAACACTGAAGCTTTCTTT,TRBJ1-1,NA,NA,TRBV29-1
CASSLMTGGMEKLFF,TGTGCCAGCAGCTTAATGACCGGGGGAATGGAAAAACTGTTTTTT,TRBJ1-4,NA,NA,TRBV11-2
CVSSERRSNTGELFF,TGTGTCAGCAGTGAACGGCGGTCGAACACCGGGGAGCTGTTTTTT,TRBJ2-2,NA,NA,TRBV2
CASSFSSSEQYF,TGTGCCAGCAGTTTTTCGAGCTCCGAGCAGTACTTC,TRBJ2-7,NA,NA,TRBV28
CASSSAWRGYEQYF,TGTGCCAGCAGCTCCGCTTGGAGGGGATACGAGCAGTACTTC,TRBJ2-7,NA,NA,TRBV4-2
CASSLGQGYNQPQHF,TGTGCCAGCAGCTTGGGACAGGGTTACAATCAGCCCCAGCATTTT,TRBJ1-5,NA,TRBD1,TRBV11-2
CASSQEGATGELFF,TGCGCCAGCAGCCAAGAAGGAGCCACCGGGGAGCTGTTTTTT,TRBJ2-2,NA,NA,TRBV5-1
CASSLADRSTDTQYF,TGCGCCAGCAGCTTGGCCGACAGGAGCACAGATACGCAGTATTTT,TRBJ2-3,NA,NA,TRBV5-1
CASSQWLAGGRETQYF,TGTGCCAGCAGCCAATGGTTAGCGGGGGGGCGGGAGACCCAGTACTTC,TRBJ2-5,NA,TRBD2,TRBV3-1/TRBV3-2
CASSSPRLLSTDTQYF,TGTGCCAGCAGCTCCCCTAGGCTACTTAGCACAGATACGCAGTATTTT,TRBJ2-3,few,NA,TRBV7-9
CASTPEGGLNQPQHF,TGTGCCAGCACCCCCGAGGGCGGCCTTAATCAGCCCCAGCATTTT,TRBJ1-5,NA,NA,TRBV28
CASGWRGGTEAFF,TGTGCCAGCGGGTGGAGGGGCGGCACTGAAGCTTTCTTT,TRBJ1-1,NA,NA,TRBV7-3
CASSIDGSEAYSNQPQHF,TGTGCCAGTAGTATAGATGGGAGCGAAGCATATAGCAATCAGCCCCAGCATTTT,TRBJ1-5,NA,NA,TRBV19
CASSRPTSAYTDTQYF,TGCGCCAGCAGCCGCCCGACTAGCGCCTACACAGATACGCAGTATTTT,TRBJ2-3,NA,TRBD2,TRBV4-1